Sequencing of this TCR beta chain was carried out in a study of blood T cells in healthy people across ages. Across the study: Capture by template switching was about one barcoded beta molecule per two T cells. Study-wide results and limits: With naive T cell percentage, TCR beta diversity showed a strong correlation. Possibly confounding the expanded clonotype changes was the fact that donor CMV status was unknown.

The V gene's germline CDR1 is MDHEN and CDR2 SYDVKM. Deletions cut 2 bases from V and 1 base from J, with 11 bases between. This CDR3 is built from 15 residues. Of note for this clonotype: Its antigen is undetermined.

It was with a sample-barcoded 5' primer and a J-beta primer mix that a second PCR of roughly 7 to 12 cycles was run. Every molecule of cDNA carried a tag from a template-switch adaptor with 12 random nucleotides. TCRdb re-derived calls from the 5' RACE reads in MiXCR, one entry per CDR3 protein. The repertoire holds about 1.1 million distinct CDR3 sequences, more than 30% seen once, with around 12% in the top ten. Material: blood. The clonotype was recovered from a man aged 18 to 30 in good health. V gene TRBV28 combines with J gene TRBJ1-1, with D perhaps matching TRBD1 (5 bases). CDR3: CASSLHRRGNTEAFF. CDR3 DNA: TGTGCCAGCAGTTTACACAGGAGGGGGAACACTGAAGCTTTCTTT.